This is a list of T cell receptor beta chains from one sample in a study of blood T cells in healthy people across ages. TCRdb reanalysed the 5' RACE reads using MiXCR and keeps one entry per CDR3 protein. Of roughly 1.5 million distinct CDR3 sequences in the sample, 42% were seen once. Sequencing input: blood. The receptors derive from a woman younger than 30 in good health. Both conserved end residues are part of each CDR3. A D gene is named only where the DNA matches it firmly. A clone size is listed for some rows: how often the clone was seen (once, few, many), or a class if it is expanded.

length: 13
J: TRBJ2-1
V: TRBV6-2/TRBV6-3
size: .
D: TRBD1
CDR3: CASSWGQWVEQFF
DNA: TGTGCCAGCAGTTGGGGACAGTGGGTTGAGCAGTTCTTC

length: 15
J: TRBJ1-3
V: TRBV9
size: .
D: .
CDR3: CASSPRPGSGNTIYF
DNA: TGTGCCAGCAGCCCCCGCCCCGGCTCTGGAAACACCATATATTTT

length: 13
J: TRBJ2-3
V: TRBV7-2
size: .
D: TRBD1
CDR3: CASSLGGTGTQYF
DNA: TGTGCCAGCAGCTTAGGGGGGACAGGTACGCAGTATTTT

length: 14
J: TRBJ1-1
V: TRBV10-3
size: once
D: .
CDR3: CAISDWGTNTEAFF
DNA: TGTGCCATCAGTGATTGGGGAACGAACACTGAAGCTTTCTTT

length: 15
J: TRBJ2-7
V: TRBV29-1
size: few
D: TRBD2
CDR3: CSVEGGKAGGFEQYF
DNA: TGCAGCGTTGAAGGAGGGAAAGCGGGAGGGTTCGAGCAGTACTTC

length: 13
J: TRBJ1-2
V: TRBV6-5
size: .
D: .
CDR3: CASSPYYTYGYTF
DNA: TGTGCCAGCAGTCCGTATTATACCTATGGCTACACCTTC

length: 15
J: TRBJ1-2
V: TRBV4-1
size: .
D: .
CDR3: CASSQKTPTNYGYTF
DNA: TGCGCCAGCAGCCAAAAGACACCTACTAACTATGGCTACACCTTC

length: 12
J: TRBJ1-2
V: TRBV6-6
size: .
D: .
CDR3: CASSEGLRGYTF
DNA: TGTGCCAGCAGCGAAGGTCTGAGAGGCTACACCTTC

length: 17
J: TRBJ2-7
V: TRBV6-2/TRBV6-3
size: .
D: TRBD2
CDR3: CASSYLTSGREHHEQYF
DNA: TGTGCCAGCAGTTACCTCACTAGCGGGAGGGAACACCACGAGCAGTACTTC

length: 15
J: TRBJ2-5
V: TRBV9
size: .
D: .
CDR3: CASSVDGRLQETQYF
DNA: TGTGCCAGCAGCGTAGATGGGCGCCTCCAAGAGACCCAGTACTTC

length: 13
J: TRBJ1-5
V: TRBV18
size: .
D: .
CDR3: CASSNYSNQPQHF
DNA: TGTGCCAGCTCAAATTATAGCAATCAGCCCCAGCATTTT

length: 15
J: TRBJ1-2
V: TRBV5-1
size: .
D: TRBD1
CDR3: CASSAYTGDGNDYTF
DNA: TGCGCCAGCAGCGCTTACACAGGGGATGGAAATGACTACACCTTC

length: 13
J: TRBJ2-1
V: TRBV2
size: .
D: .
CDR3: CASNGGAYSEQFF
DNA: TGTGCCAGCAACGGCGGGGCTTATAGTGAGCAGTTCTTC

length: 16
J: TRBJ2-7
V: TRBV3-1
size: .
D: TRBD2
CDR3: CASSQEQREFVYEQYF
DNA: TGTGCCAGCAGCCAAGAACAGCGGGAGTTTGTATACGAGCAGTACTTC

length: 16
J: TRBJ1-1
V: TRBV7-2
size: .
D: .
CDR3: CASSSPVWGGDTEAFF
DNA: TGTGCCAGCAGCTCCCCCGTTTGGGGTGGGGACACTGAAGCTTTCTTT

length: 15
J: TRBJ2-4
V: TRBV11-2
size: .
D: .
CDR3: CASRRVLEKENIQYF
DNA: TGTGCCAGCAGGCGGGTTCTAGAGAAAGAAAACATTCAGTACTTC

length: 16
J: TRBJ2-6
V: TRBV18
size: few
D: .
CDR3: CASSRGSVSGANVLTF
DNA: TGTGCCAGCTCACGGGGGTCCGTCTCTGGGGCCAACGTCCTGACTTTC

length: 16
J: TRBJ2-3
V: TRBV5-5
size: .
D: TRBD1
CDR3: CASSSTRDRYTDTQYF
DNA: TGTGCCAGCAGCTCCACCCGGGACAGATACACAGATACGCAGTATTTT

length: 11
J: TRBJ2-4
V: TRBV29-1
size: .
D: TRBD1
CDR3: CSVGQGAIQYF
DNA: TGCAGCGTTGGACAGGGGGCCATTCAGTACTTC

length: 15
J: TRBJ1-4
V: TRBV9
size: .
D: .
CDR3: CASSVGGGINEKLFF
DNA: TGTGCCAGCAGCGTAGGCGGAGGCATAAATGAAAAACTGTTTTTT

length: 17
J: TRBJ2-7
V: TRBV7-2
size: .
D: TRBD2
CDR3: CASSQTAGAVSYNEQYF
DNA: TGTGCCAGCAGCCAAACAGCGGGGGCGGTCTCCTACAATGAGCAGTACTTC

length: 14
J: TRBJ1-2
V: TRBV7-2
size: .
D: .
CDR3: CASSSGGSGYGYTF
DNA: TGTGCCAGCAGCTCCGGAGGGAGCGGCTATGGCTACACCTTC

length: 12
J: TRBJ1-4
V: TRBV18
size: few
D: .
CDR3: CASSPRGERLFF
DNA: TGTGCCAGCTCACCACGGGGGGAGAGGCTGTTTTTT

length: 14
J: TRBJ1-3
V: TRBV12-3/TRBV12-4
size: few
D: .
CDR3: CASSLLGAGNTIYF
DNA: TGTGCCAGCAGTTTACTGGGGGCTGGAAACACCATATATTTT

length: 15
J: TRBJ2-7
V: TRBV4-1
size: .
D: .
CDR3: CASSLRAPGVYEQYF
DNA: TGCGCCAGCAGCCTCCGGGCCCCGGGAGTCTACGAGCAGTACTTC

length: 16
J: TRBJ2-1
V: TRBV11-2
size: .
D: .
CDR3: CASSLGQGGGYNEQFF
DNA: TGTGCCAGCAGCTTAGGGCAGGGAGGGGGTTACAATGAGCAGTTCTTC

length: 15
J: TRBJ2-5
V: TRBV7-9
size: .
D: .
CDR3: CASSLAVGLVSEQYF
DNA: TGTGCCAGCAGCTTAGCCGTGGGACTGGTCTCTGAGCAGTACTTC

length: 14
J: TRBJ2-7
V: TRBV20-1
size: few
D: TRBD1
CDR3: CSAKGQGSSYEQYF
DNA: TGCAGTGCTAAGGGACAGGGAAGCTCCTACGAGCAGTACTTC

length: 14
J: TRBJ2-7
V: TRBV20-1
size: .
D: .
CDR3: CSARDLRLGYEQYF
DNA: TGCAGTGCTAGAGATCTGAGACTAGGCTACGAGCAGTACTTC

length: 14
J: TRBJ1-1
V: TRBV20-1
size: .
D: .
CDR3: CSAPIAARNAEAFF
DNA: TGCAGTGCCCCGATTGCAGCTAGAAACGCTGAAGCTTTCTTT

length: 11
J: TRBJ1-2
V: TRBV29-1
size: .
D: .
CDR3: CSVELGYGYTF
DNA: TGCAGCGTTGAGCTGGGATATGGCTACACCTTC

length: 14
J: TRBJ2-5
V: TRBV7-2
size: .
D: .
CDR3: CASSGGESGETQYF
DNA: TGTGCCAGCAGCGGGGGTGAATCGGGAGAGACCCAGTACTTC

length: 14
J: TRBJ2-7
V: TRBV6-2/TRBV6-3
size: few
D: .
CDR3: CASTRTRGGNEQYF
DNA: TGTGCCAGCACCCGGACTAGAGGGGGCAATGAGCAGTACTTC

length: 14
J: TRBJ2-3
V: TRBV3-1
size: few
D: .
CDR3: CASSRQGKGDTQYF
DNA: TGTGCCAGCAGCCGCCAGGGTAAAGGCGATACGCAGTATTTT

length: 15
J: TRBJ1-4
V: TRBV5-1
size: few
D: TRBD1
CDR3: CASSPGGQGYEKLFF
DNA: TGCGCCAGCAGCCCAGGGGGACAGGGATACGAAAAACTGTTTTTT

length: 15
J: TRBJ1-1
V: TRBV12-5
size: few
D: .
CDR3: CASGFLQGMNTEAFF
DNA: TGTGCTAGTGGTTTTCTGCAGGGAATGAACACTGAAGCTTTCTTT

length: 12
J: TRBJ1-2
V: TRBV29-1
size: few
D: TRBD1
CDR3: CSVETGPFDYTF
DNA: TGCAGCGTCGAGACAGGGCCCTTCGACTACACCTTC

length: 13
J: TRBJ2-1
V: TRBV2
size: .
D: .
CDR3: CASSEGKVNEQFF
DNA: TGTGCCAGCAGTGAAGGGAAAGTGAATGAGCAGTTCTTC

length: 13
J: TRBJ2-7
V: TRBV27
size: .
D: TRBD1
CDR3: CASWGQGINEQYF
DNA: TGTGCCAGCTGGGGACAGGGTATCAACGAGCAGTACTTC

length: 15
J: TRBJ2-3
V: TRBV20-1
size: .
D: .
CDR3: CSARRGGTSTDTQYF
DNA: TGCAGTGCTAGACGGGGCGGGACTAGCACAGATACGCAGTATTTT

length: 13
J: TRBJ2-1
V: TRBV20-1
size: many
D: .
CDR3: CSAREDRYNEQFF
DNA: TGCAGTGCTAGAGAGGACAGATACAATGAGCAGTTCTTC

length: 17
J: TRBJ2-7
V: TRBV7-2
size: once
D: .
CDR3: CASSGGAYASSYNEQYF
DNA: TGTGCCAGCAGCGGGGGGGCTTATGCTAGCTCCTACAATGAGCAGTACTTC

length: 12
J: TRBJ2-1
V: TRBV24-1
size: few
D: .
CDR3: CATSGTDNEQFF
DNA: TGTGCCACCAGTGGGACAGACAATGAGCAGTTCTTC

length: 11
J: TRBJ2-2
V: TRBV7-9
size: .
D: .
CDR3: CALSGAGELFF
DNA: TGTGCCCTCAGTGGGGCCGGGGAGCTGTTTTTT

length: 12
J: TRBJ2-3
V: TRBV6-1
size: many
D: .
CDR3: CASTGSTDTQYF
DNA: TGTGCCAGCACCGGTAGCACAGATACGCAGTATTTT

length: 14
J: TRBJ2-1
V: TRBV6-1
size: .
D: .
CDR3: CAGSRKGAYNEQFF
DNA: TGTGCCGGCAGCCGTAAGGGGGCCTACAATGAGCAGTTCTTC

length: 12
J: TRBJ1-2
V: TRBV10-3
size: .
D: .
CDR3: CAISGLEGGYTF
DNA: TGTGCCATCAGTGGACTGGAGGGTGGCTACACCTTC

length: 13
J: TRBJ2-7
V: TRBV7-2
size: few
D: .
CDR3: CASSLRLAYEQYF
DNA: TGTGCCAGCAGCTTGAGATTGGCATACGAGCAGTACTTC

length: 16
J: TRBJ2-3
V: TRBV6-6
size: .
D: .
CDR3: CASRNPSGHPTDTQYF
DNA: TGTGCCAGCAGAAACCCCTCGGGACACCCCACAGATACGCAGTATTTT

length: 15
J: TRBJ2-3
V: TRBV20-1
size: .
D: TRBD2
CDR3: CSARGLALPPYTQYF
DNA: TGCAGTGCTAGGGGACTAGCCTTACCCCCCTATACGCAGTATTTT

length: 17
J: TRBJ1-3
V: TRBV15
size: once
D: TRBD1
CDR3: CATSRVEDRDFGNTIYF
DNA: TGTGCCACCAGCAGAGTCGAGGACAGGGATTTTGGAAACACCATATATTTT

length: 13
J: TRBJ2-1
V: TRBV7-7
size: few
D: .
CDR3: CASSSDGGNEQFF
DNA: TGTGCTAGCAGCTCAGATGGAGGGAATGAGCAGTTCTTC

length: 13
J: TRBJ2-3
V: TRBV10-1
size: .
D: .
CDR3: CVSKKTDTDTQYF
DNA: TGCGTCAGCAAGAAGACAGACACAGATACGCAGTATTTT

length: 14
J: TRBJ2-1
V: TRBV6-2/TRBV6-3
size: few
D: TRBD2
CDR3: CASSSRLAGAEQFF
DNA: TGTGCCAGCAGTTCCCGACTAGCGGGAGCAGAGCAGTTCTTC

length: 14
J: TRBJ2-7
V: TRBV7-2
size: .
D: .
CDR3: CASSLLDYSYEQYF
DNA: TGTGCCAGCAGCTTATTGGACTACTCCTACGAGCAGTACTTC

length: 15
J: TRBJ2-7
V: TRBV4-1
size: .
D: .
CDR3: CASSQDGTGNYEQYF
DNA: TGCGCCAGCAGCCAAGATGGGACGGGGAACTACGAGCAGTACTTC

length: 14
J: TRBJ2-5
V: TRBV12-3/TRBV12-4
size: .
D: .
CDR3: CASMQLYLSNEQYF
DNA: TGTGCCAGCATGCAACTCTATCTGAGTAATGAGCAGTACTTC

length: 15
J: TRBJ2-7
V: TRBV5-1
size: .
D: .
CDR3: CARSRKGETSYEQYF
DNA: TGCGCCCGCAGCAGGAAGGGGGAGACCTCCTACGAGCAGTACTTC

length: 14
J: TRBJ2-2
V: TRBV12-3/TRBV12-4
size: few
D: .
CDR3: CASTIPRGAGELFF
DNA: TGTGCCAGCACCATACCGAGGGGGGCCGGGGAGCTGTTTTTT

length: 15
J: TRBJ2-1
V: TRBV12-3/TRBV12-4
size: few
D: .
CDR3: CASSLAGRPYNEQFF
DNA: TGTGCCAGCAGCTTGGCGGGGAGGCCCTACAATGAGCAGTTCTTC